One and the same sample provided the 13 T cell receptor beta chains below, sequenced in a study of blood T cell repertoires in COVID-19. Here immunoSEQ multiplex PCR was the method, and the copy in TCRdb shows in-frame clones only, minus some. The sample holds 210,000 or so clones, about 90% seen once. The sample was peripheral blood. The receptors derive from a woman in her sixties with acute or convalescent COVID-19.

The chain's CDR3 is CASREGQGTQPQHF. In DNA, the CDR3 is TGTGCCAGTAGGGAAGGACAGGGGACTCAGCCCCAGCATTTT. The chain employs TRBV19 and TRBJ1-5; 9 bases agree with TRBD1. V was clipped by 6 bases and J by 6 bases; unmatched bases: 6. Germline V gives CDR1 LNHDA, CDR2 SQIVND (reference sequence). This CDR3 contains 14 residues.

This clone was recorded once. The CDR3 nucleotides are TGTGCCAGCTCACCACCGGACGGGGGGGGTCAGCCCCAGCATTTT. Translated: CASSPPDGGGQPQHF. The chain is built from TRBV18 and TRBJ1-5; perhaps TRBD1 as D (5 bases). V dropped 0 bases and J dropped 6 bases, with 12 bases sitting between them. The CDR3 spans 15 residues. Germline CDR1 and CDR2: KGHSH and LQKENI.

The V and J genes are TRBV6-2 or TRBV6-3 and TRBJ1-2; D perhaps matches TRBD1 (6 bases). Germline CDR1 reads MNHEY; CDR2 reads SVGEGT. This CDR3 comprises 15 residues. Trimming cost V 6 bases and J 6 bases, with 20 bases left between them. Here the CDR3 DNA reads TGTGCCAGCAGCGTTGGGACAAAGGCTATTCATGGCTACACCTTC. Translating gives CASSVGTKAIHGYTF.

V and J are TRBV2 and TRBJ1-2, with 7 bases identical to TRBD1. The germline CDR1 and CDR2 sequences are SNHLY and FYNNEI. This CDR3 region has 14 residues. The J segment lost 2 bases and the V segment lost 5 bases, leaving 5 bases of the junction unmatched. In nucleotides, the CDR3 is TGTGCCAGCAGTCCAGGGGGGAACAACTATGGCTACACCTTC. Amino acid sequence: CASSPGGNNYGYTF.

The chain recombines TRBV4-1 with TRBJ2-7; a weak D match, TRBD1 (6 bases). Trimming removed 6 bases at V and 0 bases at J, with 9 bases between. This CDR3 has 13 residues. The V gene's germline CDR1 is MGHRA and CDR2 YSYEKL. The CDR3 sequence: CASRQQGSYEQYF. DNA for the CDR3: TGCGCCAGCAGACAACAGGGCTCCTACGAGCAGTACTTC.

The gene calls are TRBV6-1 and TRBJ1-2, with 9 bases aligning to TRBD1. CDR3 length: 19 amino acids. The germline gives CDR1 MNHNS, CDR2 SASEGT. With V trimmed by 2 bases and J by 4 bases, 17 bases remained unmatched. The CDR3, as DNA: TGTGCCAGCAGTGAACCTAGACGGACAGGGGAAGGAGATAGCTATGGCTACACCTTC. Its translation: CASSEPRRTGEGDSYGYTF.

With respect to this clone: One end of the junction varies from germline; a read error may be responsible. The V call is TRBV7-7, the J call TRBJ2-1, with 8 nucleotides matching TRBD2. CDR1 is SSHAT and CDR2 is FNYEAQ in the germline V gene (reference sequence). The length of the CDR3 is 15 residues. CDR3 residues: CASSPGGASYNEQFF. The CDR3 DNA sequence: TGTGCTAGCAGCCCCGGGGGGGCCTCCTACAATGAGCAGTTCTTC.

The chain uses TRBV7-9 and TRBJ1-2; D ambiguous. The V end lost 0 bases, the J end lost 0 bases, and 17 bases lay between the germline ends. CDR3 length equals 18 residues. In germline, CDR1 is SEHNR, CDR2 FQNEAQ (reference sequence). The CDR3 sequence: CASSLAQFIRNANYGYTF. DNA for the CDR3: TGTGCCAGCAGCTTAGCGCAATTCATCAGGAATGCTAACTATGGCTACACCTTC.

The chain uses TRBV6-2 or TRBV6-3 and TRBJ2-5; D unclear. With 2 bases removed from V and 4 bases from J, the gap between germline ends came to 14 bases. Germline V gene sequence: CDR1 MNHEY, CDR2 SVGEGT. The CDR3 contains 15 residues. In DNA form, the CDR3 reads TGTGCCAGCAGTTACGGGCACTTCTCCGGAGAGACCCAGTACTTC. The encoded protein is CASSYGHFSGETQYF.

Remarks on this clone: The same CDR3 arises from other DNA sequences in this sample as well. CDR3 protein: CASSRDRADTQYF. The CDR3 DNA follows: TGTGCCAGCTCACGCGACAGGGCCGATACGCAGTATTTT. This chain links TRBV18 with TRBJ2-3; 7 bases align to TRBD1. After removal of 4 bases from V and 6 bases from J, the junction contained 4 bases not matched to a gene. Per the germline V gene, CDR1 is KGHSH and CDR2 is LQKENI. The CDR3 contains 13 residues.

The chain combines TRBV5-4 with TRBJ2-6, with TRBD2 as a possible D gene (5 bases). Germline CDR1 reads SGHNT; CDR2 reads YYREEE (reference sequence). V was trimmed by 4 bases and J by 1 base, leaving 9 bases between them. CDR3 size: 15 residues. The chain's CDR3 is CASSRTYSGANVLTF. The CDR3 nucleotides are TGTGCCAGCAGCCGGACTTATTCTGGGGCCAACGTCCTGACTTTC.

This clone was recorded a few times. The rearrangement links TRBV11-2 to TRBJ1-3, with 8 positions matching TRBD1. This CDR3 has 14 residues. V dropped 5 bases and J dropped 2; count of bases not matched to a gene: 2. Per the germline V gene, CDR1 is SGHAT and CDR2 is FQNNGV. The CDR3, as DNA: TGTGCCAGCAGCCGGACAGGGACTGGAAACACCATATATTTT. Protein sequence: CASSRTGTGNTIYF.

The genes are TRBV28 and TRBJ1-5; TRBD1 agrees at 8 bases. Per the germline V gene, CDR1 is MDHEN and CDR2 is SYDVKM. V lost 5 bases, J lost 7 bases, and 10 bases stayed unmatched. This CDR3 has 15 residues. CDR3 DNA: TGTGCCAGCAGTATACCCGGGACAGGATGGCAGCCCCAGCATTTT. Translated, it gives CASSIPGTGWQPQHF.